The T cell receptor (beta chain) under discussion was sequenced for a study of PD-L1 blockade in urothelial cancer. On the study more broadly: At 6 weeks and at 3 weeks (second dose) after treatment start, blood was analyzed. Specimens of blood held a median count of about 150,000 T cells.

The CDR3 runs to 17 residues. Per germline, CDR1 SGHRS and CDR2 YFSETQ. The junction had 11 bases not matched to a gene; V was cut back by 5 bases and J by 2 bases. Profiled with immunoSEQ multiplex PCR; TCRdb holds only in-frame clones, not every one. The top ten clones hold 2.5% to 3.5% of a sample with around 56,000 clones, approximately 86% of them seen once. This clonotype was sampled from a man aged 45-60 years with urothelial cancer. The sample in question was PBMCs, obtained around atezolizumab (anti-PD-L1) treatment. The J gene is TRBJ2-3, the V gene TRBV5-1; 10 bases align to TRBD1. In DNA, the CDR3 is TGCGCCAGCAGTTCCCCGCCGGGACAGGGGTACACAGATACGCAGTATTTT. This encodes CASSSPPGQGYTDTQYF.